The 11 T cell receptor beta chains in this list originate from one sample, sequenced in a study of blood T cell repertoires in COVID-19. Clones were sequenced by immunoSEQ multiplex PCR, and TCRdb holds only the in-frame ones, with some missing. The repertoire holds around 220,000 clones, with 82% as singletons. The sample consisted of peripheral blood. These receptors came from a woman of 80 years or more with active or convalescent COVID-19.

The CDR3 sequence: CATQGADSLPGANVLTF. CDR3 coding DNA: TGTGCCACACAGGGCGCGGACTCTTTACCTGGGGCCAACGTCCTGACTTTC. The chain recombines TRBV10-3 with TRBJ2-6; a weak D match, TRBD1 (6 bases). The CDR3 sequence is 17 residues long. V shed 10 bases and J shed 2 bases, with 21 bases lying between them. Germline V gene lookup returns CDR1 ENHRY and CDR2 SYGVKD.

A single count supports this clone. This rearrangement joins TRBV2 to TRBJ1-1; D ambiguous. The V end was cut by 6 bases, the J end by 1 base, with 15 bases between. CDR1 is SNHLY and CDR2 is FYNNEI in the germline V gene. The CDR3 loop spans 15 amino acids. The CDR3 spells CASRGERGRNTEAFF. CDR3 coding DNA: TGTGCCAGCAGGGGTGAAAGAGGTCGGAACACTGAAGCTTTCTTT.

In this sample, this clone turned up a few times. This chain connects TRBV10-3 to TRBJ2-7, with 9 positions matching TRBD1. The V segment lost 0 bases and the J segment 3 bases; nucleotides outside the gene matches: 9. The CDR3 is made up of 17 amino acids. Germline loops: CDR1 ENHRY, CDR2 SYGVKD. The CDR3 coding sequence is TGTGCCATCAGTGAGTCGACTCTACAGGGGGCTTTCTACGAGCAGTACTTC. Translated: CAISESTLQGAFYEQYF.

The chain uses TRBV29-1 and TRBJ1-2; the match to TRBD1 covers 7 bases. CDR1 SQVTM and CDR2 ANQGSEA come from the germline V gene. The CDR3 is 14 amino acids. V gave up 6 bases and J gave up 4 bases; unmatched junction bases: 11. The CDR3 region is CSVSLTGWVYGYTF. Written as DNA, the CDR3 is TGCAGCGTATCTTTGACAGGGTGGGTCTATGGCTACACCTTC.

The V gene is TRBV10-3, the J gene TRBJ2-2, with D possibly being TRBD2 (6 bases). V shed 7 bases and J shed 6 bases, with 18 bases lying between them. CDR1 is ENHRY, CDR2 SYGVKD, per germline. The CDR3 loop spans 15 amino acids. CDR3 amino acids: CAINKDTGGSGELFF. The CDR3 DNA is TGTGCCATCAACAAGGACACCGGAGGGTCCGGGGAGCTGTTTTTT.

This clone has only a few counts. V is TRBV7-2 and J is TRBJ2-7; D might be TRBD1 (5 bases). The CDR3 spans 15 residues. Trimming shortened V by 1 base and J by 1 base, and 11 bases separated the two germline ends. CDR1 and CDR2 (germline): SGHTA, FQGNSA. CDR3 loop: CASSLVGRESYEQYF. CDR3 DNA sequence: TGTGCCAGCAGCTTAGTCGGCAGGGAATCCTACGAGCAGTACTTC.

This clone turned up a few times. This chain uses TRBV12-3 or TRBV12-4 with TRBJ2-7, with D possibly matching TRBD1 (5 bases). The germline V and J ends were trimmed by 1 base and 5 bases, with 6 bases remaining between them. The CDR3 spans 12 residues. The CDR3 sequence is CASSLVGDEQYF. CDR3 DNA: TGTGCCAGCAGTTTAGTAGGGGACGAGCAGTACTTC.

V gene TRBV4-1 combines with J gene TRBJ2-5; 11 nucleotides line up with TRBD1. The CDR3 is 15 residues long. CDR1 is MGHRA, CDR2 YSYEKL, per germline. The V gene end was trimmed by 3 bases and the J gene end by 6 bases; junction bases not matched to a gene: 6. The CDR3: CASSHSGQGAQTQYF. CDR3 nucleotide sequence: TGCGCCAGCAGCCACAGCGGACAGGGGGCTCAGACCCAGTACTTC.

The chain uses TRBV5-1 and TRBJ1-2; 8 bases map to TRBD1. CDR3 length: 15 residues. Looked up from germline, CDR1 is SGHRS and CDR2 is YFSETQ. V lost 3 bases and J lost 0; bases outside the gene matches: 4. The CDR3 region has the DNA TGCGCCAGCAGCTCCCGGACAGGGACTAACTATGGCTACACCTTC. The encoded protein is CASSSRTGTNYGYTF.

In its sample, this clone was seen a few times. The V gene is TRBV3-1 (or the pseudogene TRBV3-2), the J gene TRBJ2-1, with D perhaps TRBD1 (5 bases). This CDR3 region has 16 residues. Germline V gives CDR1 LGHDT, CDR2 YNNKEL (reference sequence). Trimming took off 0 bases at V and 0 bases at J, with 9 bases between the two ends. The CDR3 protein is CASSQDRGVSYNEQFF. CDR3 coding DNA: TGTGCCAGCAGCCAAGATAGGGGCGTCTCCTACAATGAGCAGTTCTTC.

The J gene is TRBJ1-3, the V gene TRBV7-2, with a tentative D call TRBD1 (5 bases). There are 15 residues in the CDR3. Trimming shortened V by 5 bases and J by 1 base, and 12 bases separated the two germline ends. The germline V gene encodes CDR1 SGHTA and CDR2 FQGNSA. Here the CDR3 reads CASSPRVSSGNTIYF. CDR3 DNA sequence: TGTGCCAGCAGCCCCAGGGTTAGTTCTGGAAACACCATATATTTT.